This T cell receptor (beta chain) derives from a study of OX40 agonist ivuxolimab in advanced cancers. Regarding the research as a whole: The costimulatory receptor OX40 (CD134) was targeted by ivuxolimab, a fully human IgG2 agonistic monoclonal antibody. Peripheral TCRbeta sequencing aimed to test whether ivuxolimab altered TCR sequence diversity and caused clonal T-cell expansion. Three dose-escalation patients achieved partial responses, one with hepatocellular carcinoma and two with cutaneous melanoma. Intravenous ivuxolimab was administered to patients every 2 weeks at six dose levels: 0.01, 0.1, 0.3, 1.5, 3 and 10 mg/kg. Of the roughly 51 patients in dose escalation, 19 had hepatocellular carcinoma, roughly 15 had melanoma, 9 had renal cell carcinoma and 9 had head and neck cancer. Patients were allowed to have had prior anti-PD-1, anti-PD-L1 or anti-CTLA-4 therapy, and approximately 40% of the dose-escalation patients had previously received checkpoint inhibitors. The dose-escalation cohort was 82.7% male with a mean age of about 60 years, ranging from 23 to 79. The paper describes the monotherapy dose-escalation part (N ≈ 50 patients) of the phase I trial of ivuxolimab. On the study overall, not on this receptor specifically: After ivuxolimab, expanded clones were on average more numerous among CD8+ T cells than among CD4+ T cells. Low levels of normalized T-cell clonal expansion were also seen in some patients who did not respond. In the 0.1-3.0 mg/kg groups, partial responders were among the patients with the lowest normalized peripheral clonal expansion, particularly in CD8+ T cells. At doses of 0.1 to 3.0 mg/kg, clonal expansion of both CD4+ and CD8+ blood T cells was observed from baseline to week 6. The antigen specificity of the clonally expanded peripheral T cells was not determined.

This clone was detected once. Its antigen has not been determined. The record has no base qualities; no much larger clone is one base away. The germline V gene sets CDR1 to MNHNS and CDR2 to SASEGT. The CDR3, cysteine through phenylalanine, is 15 amino acids long. The entry retains the CDR3 DNA only, 45 bases that are in frame from base 1. The V and J ends are trimmed by 3 bases and 3 bases, leaving 11 bases between them. The trial excluded patients who had a history of autoimmune disease or were on systemic immunosuppression. Peripheral blood for TCR sequencing was drawn from every dose cohort at baseline, at cycle 4 day 1 and at cycle 7 day 1. The samples were drawn from a first-in-human, open-label, multicenter phase I dose-escalation trial of ivuxolimab. Adults with locally advanced or metastatic melanoma, renal cell carcinoma, hepatocellular carcinoma or head and neck squamous cell carcinoma were enrolled in the trial. Before TCR sequencing, CD4+ and CD8+ T cells were separately sorted from peripheral blood.

Genomic DNA was isolated from the sorted cells so that the TCRbeta CDR3 region could be sequenced. The immunoSEQ Assay was used for sequencing of TCRbeta CDR3 regions. The source is immuneACCESS, and TCRdb retained only in-frame sequences with V and J called. Part of the clones is not carried over; for the studies checked, unresolved V genes explain less than half of this, and the remainder is unexplained. A total of some 60,000 clones appear in this sample, about 90% of them only once. The ten largest clones take up 11% to 15% of the sample. The chain is encoded by TRBV6-1 joined to TRBJ1-4, with the D segment identity uncertain. The sequence was collected from an adult with an advanced solid tumor such as melanoma, head and neck, liver or kidney cancer. The starting material was CD4+ or CD8+ T cells sorted from blood, obtained in a trial of the OX40 agonist ivuxolimab. The DNA sequence follows: TGTGCCAGCAGTGAGAGAGGGAGAGCTAATGAAAAACTGTTTTTT. Protein translation: CASSERGRANEKLFF.